These T cell receptor beta chains were read from a single sample in a study of blood T cell repertoires in COVID-19. Assay used: immunoSEQ multiplex PCR; TCRdb lists only in-frame clones, some missing. The table shows under 250,000 clones, with roughly 80% occurring only once. The source material was peripheral blood. These receptors all stem from a woman over 75 with acute or convalescent COVID-19. CDR3s include the opening cysteine and the closing phenylalanine or tryptophan. D genes are given only for firm matches. Clone size appears in some rows only: once, few, many, or a class for an expanded clone.

D gene	clone size	V gene	CDR3 length	J gene	CDR3 protein	CDR3 DNA
NA	few	TRBV7-9	17	TRBJ2-1	CASSLDSMSGAYNEQFF	TGTGCCAGCAGCTTAGATTCGATGTCGGGGGCCTACAATGAGCAGTTCTTC
TRBD2	few	TRBV27	15	TRBJ2-2	CASSFGTSGTGELFF	TGTGCCAGCAGTTTTGGGACTAGCGGGACCGGGGAGCTGTTTTTT
NA	NA	TRBV6-1	15	TRBJ2-3	CASSEMDSRTDTQYF	TGTGCCAGCAGTGAAATGGACTCTCGCACAGATACGCAGTATTTT
TRBD2	NA	TRBV11-2	16	TRBJ2-1	CASSFGLAGAYNEQFF	TGTGCCAGCAGCTTCGGACTAGCGGGGGCCTACAATGAGCAGTTCTTC
NA	NA	TRBV19	14	TRBJ2-5	CASSTRDSGETQYF	TGTGCCAGTAGTACCCGAGACAGTGGAGAGACCCAGTACTTC
TRBD1	few	TRBV9	13	TRBJ1-1	CASRGQGASEAFF	TGTGCCAGCAGGGGACAGGGGGCGTCTGAAGCTTTCTTT
NA	NA	TRBV19	13	TRBJ2-1	CASSISSVNEQFF	TGTGCCAGTAGTATATCGAGCGTCAATGAGCAGTTCTTC
NA	NA	TRBV3-1/TRBV3-2	14	TRBJ1-6	CASSQTRANSPLHF	TGTGCCAGCAGCCAAACGAGGGCCAATTCACCCCTCCACTTT
TRBD1	NA	TRBV7-6	16	TRBJ1-3	CASSTLQGAGGNTIYF	TGTGCCAGCAGCACCCTACAGGGGGCAGGTGGAAACACCATATATTTT
TRBD1	few	TRBV6-1	15	TRBJ1-6	CASSDGGQGNSPLHF	TGTGCCAGCAGTGATGGGGGACAGGGGAATTCACCCCTCCACTTT
TRBD1	NA	TRBV5-4	15	TRBJ2-2	CASSPTGVNTGELFF	TGTGCCAGCAGCCCGACAGGGGTGAACACCGGGGAGCTGTTTTTT
NA	NA	TRBV30	13	TRBJ2-1	CAWSLKAGDEQFF	TGTGCCTGGAGCCTGAAGGCAGGCGATGAGCAGTTCTTC
TRBD2	NA	TRBV2	13	TRBJ2-3	CATSGRGTDTQYF	TGTGCCACTAGCGGGAGAGGCACAGATACGCAGTATTTT
NA	NA	TRBV6-1	11	TRBJ1-5	CASSDRRTEHF	TGTGCCAGCAGTGACAGGCGCACAGAGCATTTT
NA	NA	TRBV28	14	TRBJ2-2	CASTPPQEGRELFF	TGTGCCAGCACCCCCCCTCAGGAGGGTCGGGAGCTGTTTTTT